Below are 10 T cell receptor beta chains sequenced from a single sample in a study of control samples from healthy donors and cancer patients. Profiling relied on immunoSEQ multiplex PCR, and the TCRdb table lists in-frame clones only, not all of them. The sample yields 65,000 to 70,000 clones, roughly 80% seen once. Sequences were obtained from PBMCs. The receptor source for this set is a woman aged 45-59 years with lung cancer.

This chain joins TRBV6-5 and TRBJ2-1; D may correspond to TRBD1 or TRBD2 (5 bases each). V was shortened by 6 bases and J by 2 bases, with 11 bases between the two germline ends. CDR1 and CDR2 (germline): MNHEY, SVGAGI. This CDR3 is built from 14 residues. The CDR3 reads CASRSEGPYNEQFF. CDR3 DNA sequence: TGTGCCAGCAGGAGTGAGGGACCCTACAATGAGCAGTTCTTC.

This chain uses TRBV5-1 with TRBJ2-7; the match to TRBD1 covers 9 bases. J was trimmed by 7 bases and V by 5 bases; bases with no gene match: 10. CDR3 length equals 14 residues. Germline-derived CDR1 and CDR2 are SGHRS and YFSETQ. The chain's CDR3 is CASSGPGQGREQYF. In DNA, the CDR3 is TGCGCCAGCAGTGGTCCGGGACAGGGTAGGGAGCAGTACTTC. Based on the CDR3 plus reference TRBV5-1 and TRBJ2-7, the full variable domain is KAGVTQTPRYLIKTRGQQVTLSCSPISGHRSVSWYQQTPGQGLQFLFEYFSETQRNKGNFPGRFSGRQFSNSRSEMNVSTLELGDSALYLCASSGPGQGREQYFGPGTRLTVT.

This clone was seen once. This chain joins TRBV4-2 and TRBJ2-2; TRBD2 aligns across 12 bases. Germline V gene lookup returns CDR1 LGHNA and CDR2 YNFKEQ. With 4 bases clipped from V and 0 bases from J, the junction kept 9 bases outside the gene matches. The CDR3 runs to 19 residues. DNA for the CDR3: TGTGCCAGCAGCCTCAGGACTAGCGGGGTTTTCGCGAACACCGGGGAGCTGTTTTTT. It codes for CASSLRTSGVFANTGELFF.

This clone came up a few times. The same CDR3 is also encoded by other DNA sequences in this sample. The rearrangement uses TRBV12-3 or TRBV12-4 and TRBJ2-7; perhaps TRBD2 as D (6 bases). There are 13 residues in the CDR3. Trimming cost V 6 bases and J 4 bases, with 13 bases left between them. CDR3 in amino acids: CASRRTGTYEQYF. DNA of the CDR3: TGTGCCAGCAGACGGACGGGGACTTACGAGCAGTACTTC.

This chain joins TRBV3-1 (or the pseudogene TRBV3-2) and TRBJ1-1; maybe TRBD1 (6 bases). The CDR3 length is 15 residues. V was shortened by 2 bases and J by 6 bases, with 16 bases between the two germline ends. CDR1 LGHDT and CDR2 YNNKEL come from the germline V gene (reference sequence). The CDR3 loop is CASSQIIGGAAEAFF. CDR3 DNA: TGTGCCAGCAGCCAAATAATTGGGGGGGCTGCTGAAGCTTTCTTT.

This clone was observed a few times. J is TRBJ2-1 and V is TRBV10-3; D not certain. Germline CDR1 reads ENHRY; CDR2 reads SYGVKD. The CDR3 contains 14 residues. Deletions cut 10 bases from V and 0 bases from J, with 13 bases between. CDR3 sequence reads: CATRTTGSYNEQFF. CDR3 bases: TGTGCCACCCGTACTACCGGCTCCTACAATGAGCAGTTCTTC.

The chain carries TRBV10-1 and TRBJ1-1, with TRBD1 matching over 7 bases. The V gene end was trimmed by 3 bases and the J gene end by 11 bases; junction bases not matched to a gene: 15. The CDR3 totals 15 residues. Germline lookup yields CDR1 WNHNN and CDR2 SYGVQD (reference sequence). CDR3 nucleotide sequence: TGCGCCAGCAGTGATATCACAGGGGCTACGTCGCGCGCTTTCTTT. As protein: CASSDITGATSRAFF.

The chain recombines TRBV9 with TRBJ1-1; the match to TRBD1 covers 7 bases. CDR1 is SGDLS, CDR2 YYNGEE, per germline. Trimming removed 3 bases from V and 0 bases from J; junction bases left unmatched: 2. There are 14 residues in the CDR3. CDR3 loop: CASSAGQVNTEAFF. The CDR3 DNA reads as TGTGCCAGCAGCGCCGGACAGGTGAACACTGAAGCTTTCTTT.

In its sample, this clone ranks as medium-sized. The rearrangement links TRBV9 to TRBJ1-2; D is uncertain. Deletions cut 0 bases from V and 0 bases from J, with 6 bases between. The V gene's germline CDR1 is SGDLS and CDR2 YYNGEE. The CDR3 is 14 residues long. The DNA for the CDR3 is TGTGCCAGCAGCGTAGGGCCCACTAACTATGGCTACACCTTC. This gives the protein CASSVGPTNYGYTF.

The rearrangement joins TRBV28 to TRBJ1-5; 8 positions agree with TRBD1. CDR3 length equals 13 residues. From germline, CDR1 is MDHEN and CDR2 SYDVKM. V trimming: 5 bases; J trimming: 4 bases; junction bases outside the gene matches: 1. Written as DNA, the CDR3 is TGTGCCAGCAGTCGGACAGGGAATCAGCCCCAGCATTTT. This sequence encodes CASSRTGNQPQHF. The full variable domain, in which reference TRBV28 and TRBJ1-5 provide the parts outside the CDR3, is DVKVTQSSRYLVKRTGEKVFLECVQDMDHENMFWYRQDPGLGLRLIYFSYDVKMKEKGDIPEGYSVSREKKERFSLILESASTNQTSMYLCASSRTGNQPQHFGDGTRLSIL.